This record covers a single T cell receptor beta chain. Its antigen remains undetermined. Per-base quality was not reported, and no clone a single base away is much larger than it. The data stem from a study of T cells in Graves' hyperthyroidism and ophthalmopathy (dated by TCRdb to between 2019 and 2020). A note on the overall study: Peripheral blood was collected at initial diagnosis, before any treatment. A discovery cohort of about a hundred patients, roughly 45 with Graves' ophthalmopathy and fewer than 65 with stable Graves' hyperthyroidism, was used to find distinguishing TCR V-J signatures. Prospective prediction of ophthalmopathy was tested in an independent validation cohort consisting of fewer than 20 hyperthyroidism patients and over 15 patients who later progressed to ophthalmopathy. The 100 or so discovery patients were divided at random into training and test sets in a 7:3 ratio. The study also compared thyroid tissue and blood T-cell repertoires from over 5 Graves' hyperthyroidism patients. After blood sampling, hyperthyroidism patients were treated with methimazole at a starting dose of 30 mg daily, and ophthalmopathy patients were treated with high-dose intravenous methylprednisolone. The paper describes TCR Vbeta CDR3 sequencing of 135 peripheral blood samples, made up of fewer than 50 ophthalmopathy patients, approximately 73 hyperthyroidism patients and some 17 progressor patients. Study-wide conclusions, independent of this receptor: In cross-validation, a model built on a 13 V-J signature told ophthalmopathy apart from stable hyperthyroidism with approximately 90% sensitivity and approximately 81% specificity, and in testing the same model reached 80%/75%. Most expanded thyroid clonotypes (frequency above 0.001) were also found in blood, which suggests that blood repertoires may mirror thyroid immune responses. In validation, the model predicted progression to ophthalmopathy with approximately 70% sensitivity and 72% to 85% specificity, a median of 6.5 months before onset. No statistical method was used to fix the sample size in advance, and group allocation was not hidden from the investigators.

The germline V gene yields SQVTM for CDR1 and ANQGSEA for CDR2. V and J are trimmed by 7 bases and 7 bases, and the gene matches miss 13 bases of the junction. The CDR3 measures 14 amino acids from cysteine to phenylalanine. The retained sequence is limited to the CDR3, 42 bases, with the frame set at the first base. Moderately to severely active disease, a Clinical Activity Score of at least 3, a NOSPECS grade of at least 4, and a duration under 3 months were present in ophthalmopathy patients. Any patient with an uncontrolled infection, another autoimmune disease, pregnancy or lactation was excluded. Diagnoses were established on the basis of clinical symptoms, serum thyroxine and TRAb, thyroid ultrasound, and orbital computed tomography. PBMCs were isolated from about 9 ml of fresh peripheral blood by Ficoll-Paque density gradient centrifugation. Total RNA was extracted using Trizol reagent, and RNA quality was assessed on an Agilent 2100 Bioanalyzer.

Amplification of TCR beta CDR3 regions was carried out from RNA transcripts. For the first round of RT-PCR on the TCR CDR3, the HTBI primer set was used together with the Qiagen OneStep RT-PCR kit. Libraries were constructed in a second round of multiplex PCR, after which size selection and purification were performed. Libraries were sequenced paired-end with 100 bp reads on an Illumina HiSeq2000. In the original analysis: Raw data were processed with SOAPnuke, discarding reads with adapters, uncalled bases, mean Phred below 15, or no exact constant-primer or identifier match. COPE v1.2.5 was used to merge high-quality paired reads, and clonotypes were defined as unique nucleotide sequences. MiTCR v1.1 was used to align the clonotypes against IMGT TRBV, TRBD and TRBJ reference segments. Analysis was restricted to V-J combinations with a frequency above 0.0001, which covered 98% to 99.2% of repertoires. The TCS score was defined as the ratio of F50 (clonal expansion) to E x V (chaos), calculated using BLOSUM62-based TCRdist between CDR3 peptides within each V-J. Welch's t-statistics and random forest reduced roughly 500 V-J features to some 14, which were used in a naive Bayes classifier (R e1071). TCRdb reanalyzed the raw reads on its own, using fastp at Q25 for trimming and MiXCR for clone calling, and kept in-frame beta chains. CDR3 protein sequences are deduplicated, and each keeps its most common genes and DNA. The V and J calls follow TCRdb's processing rather than the paper's. Within this sample are around 300,000 distinct CDR3 sequences, with roughly 22% of them counted one time only. 50% to 75% of the sample rests with the top ten.

Sequenced sample: blood. Recombination linked TRBV29-1 to TRBJ2-1, and 7 junction bases match TRBD1. The sequence was obtained from a man in his thirties or forties with Graves' ophthalmopathy. Read as DNA, the sequence is TGCAGCGCCAGACAGGGTGTGATGTGGAATGAGCAGTTCTTC. Translated, it gives CSARQGVMWNEQFF.